The 3 T cell receptor beta chains listed next were all sequenced from one sample in a study of early T cells in non-severe SARS-CoV-2 infection. TCRdb passed the 5' RACE reads through MiXCR, listing each CDR3 protein once. The sample consists of 60,000 or so distinct CDR3 sequences, roughly 13% of them appearing once. The sample consisted of whole blood. All receptors derive from an adult who was a healthcare worker with PCR-confirmed SARS-CoV-2 infection or an uninfected control (not recorded which).

This chain connects TRBV20-1 to TRBJ2-1, with 13 bases matching TRBD2. CDR1 is DFQATT, CDR2 SNEGSKA, per germline (reference sequence). The CDR3 is 14 amino acids. The ends lost 6 bases at V and 8 bases at J; junction bases unmatched: 7. The DNA of the CDR3 is TGCAGTGCCGAGACTAGCGGGAGGAGGTATGAGCAGTTCTTC. Its translation is CSAETSGRRYEQFF.

This clonotype was counted a few times. The rearrangement links TRBV12-3 or TRBV12-4 to TRBJ2-1, with 10 bases matching TRBD2. The CDR3 is made up of 14 amino acids. The V segment lost 5 bases and the J segment 7 bases; nucleotides outside the gene matches: 5. This CDR3 reads CASSRSSGRNEQFF. CDR3 DNA: TGTGCCAGCAGTCGGTCTAGCGGGAGAAATGAGCAGTTCTTC.

In its sample, this clonotype was seen a few times. This rearrangement joins TRBV19 to TRBJ1-2; TRBD1 is a possible D gene (6 bases). V was trimmed by 0 bases and J by 2 bases, leaving 13 bases between them. This CDR3 comprises 16 residues. The germline gives CDR1 LNHDA, CDR2 SQIVND (reference sequence). CDR3 in DNA: TGTGCCAGTAGTATAGATCGGCAGGGGACGAACTATGGCTACACCTTC. It specifies CASSIDRQGTNYGYTF.